This record concerns one TCR beta chain sequence. Germline V CDR1 and CDR2: SGHNT, YYREEE (reference sequence). This CDR3 region has 13 residues. The V gene lost 0 bases and the J gene lost 10 bases, with 11 bases spanning the gap. This specimen comes from a study of OX40 agonist ivuxolimab in advanced cancers. The table came from immunoSEQ multiplex PCR; TCRdb's copy has only in-frame clones and leaves some out. Among approximately 90,000 clones, 70% to 90% were seen once, and the ten largest hold roughly 0.77%. The sample here was CD4+ or CD8+ T cells sorted from blood, taken in a trial of the OX40 agonist ivuxolimab. The J gene is TRBJ2-1, the V gene TRBV5-4; D is undetermined. The sequence came from an adult with an advanced solid tumor such as melanoma, head and neck, liver or kidney cancer. The CDR3 DNA reads as TGTGCCAGCAGCTTGGCCGGAGTAAACGAGCAGTTCTTC. Protein: CASSLAGVNEQFF.